These T cell receptor beta chains were read from a single sample in a study of memory CD4+ T cells and cytomegalovirus serostatus. The repertoire was sequenced with immunoSEQ multiplex PCR; TCRdb's copy has only in-frame clones and lacks some. The repertoire has just under 65,000 clones, 75% to 80% of them found once; the top ten carry roughly 1%. The sequenced material came from memory CD4+ T cells from blood. The receptors originated from an adult in good health and CMV-seronegative. The CDR3 runs from the conserved cysteine through the conserved F or W. The order of the fields is clone size, D gene, V gene, J gene, CDR3 protein, CDR3 DNA. D genes are given only for firm matches. Some rows mark clone size as missing; the rest say once, few, many or name a class of expanded clone.

clone size: NA; D gene: NA; V gene: TRBV2; J gene: TRBJ2-1; CDR3 protein: CASKLALMDEQFF; CDR3 DNA: TGTGCCAGCAAGCTAGCGCTTATGGATGAGCAGTTCTTC
clone size: few; D gene: NA; V gene: TRBV28; J gene: TRBJ1-1; CDR3 protein: CASILSTGRDTEAFF; CDR3 DNA: TGTGCCAGCATTCTGTCGACAGGTAGAGACACTGAAGCTTTCTTT
clone size: NA; D gene: NA; V gene: TRBV7-2; J gene: TRBJ1-3; CDR3 protein: CASSFTGAGGNTIYF; CDR3 DNA: TGTGCCAGCAGCTTCACGGGGGCGGGTGGAAACACCATATATTTT
clone size: once; D gene: NA; V gene: TRBV7-9; J gene: TRBJ2-7; CDR3 protein: CASSFTGYEQYF; CDR3 DNA: TGTGCCAGCAGCTTCACAGGCTACGAGCAGTACTTC
clone size: NA; D gene: TRBD2; V gene: TRBV28; J gene: TRBJ2-7; CDR3 protein: CASSPLTSGGRAEQYF; CDR3 DNA: TGTGCCAGCAGTCCTTTGACTAGCGGGGGCCGGGCCGAGCAGTACTTC
clone size: few; D gene: NA; V gene: TRBV25-1; J gene: TRBJ2-7; CDR3 protein: CASSDRWGYEQYF; CDR3 DNA: TGTGCCAGCAGTGATCGTTGGGGCTACGAGCAGTACTTC
clone size: NA; D gene: TRBD2; V gene: TRBV9; J gene: TRBJ2-7; CDR3 protein: CASSGGKTSGAYEQYF; CDR3 DNA: TGTGCCAGCAGCGGGGGAAAGACTAGCGGAGCCTACGAGCAGTACTTC
clone size: NA; D gene: NA; V gene: TRBV7-9; J gene: TRBJ2-2; CDR3 protein: CASSLQGYGELFF; CDR3 DNA: TGTGCCAGCAGCTTACAGGGTTACGGGGAGCTGTTTTTT
clone size: NA; D gene: NA; V gene: TRBV11-3; J gene: TRBJ2-7; CDR3 protein: CASSPNRGTYEQYF; CDR3 DNA: TGTGCCAGCAGCCCGAATCGAGGAACCTACGAGCAGTACTTC
clone size: NA; D gene: NA; V gene: TRBV5-1; J gene: TRBJ1-3; CDR3 protein: CASSLEVGGKGNTIYF; CDR3 DNA: TGCGCCAGCAGCTTGGAAGTGGGGGGGAAAGGAAACACCATATATTTT
clone size: NA; D gene: TRBD1; V gene: TRBV11-2; J gene: TRBJ2-1; CDR3 protein: CASRSSPAGGHNEQFF; CDR3 DNA: TGTGCCAGCAGATCCTCCCCGGCAGGGGGCCACAATGAGCAGTTCTTC
clone size: NA; D gene: NA; V gene: TRBV10-2; J gene: TRBJ2-7; CDR3 protein: CASIGAYEQYF; CDR3 DNA: TGCGCCAGCATTGGAGCCTACGAGCAGTACTTC
clone size: NA; D gene: NA; V gene: TRBV30; J gene: TRBJ2-2; CDR3 protein: CAWTGTHSGELFF; CDR3 DNA: TGTGCCTGGACCGGGACACACAGCGGGGAGCTGTTTTTT
clone size: few; D gene: NA; V gene: TRBV6-6; J gene: TRBJ2-1; CDR3 protein: CASKGDDNEQFF; CDR3 DNA: TGTGCCAGCAAGGGAGACGACAATGAGCAGTTCTTC
clone size: NA; D gene: NA; V gene: TRBV29-1; J gene: TRBJ2-5; CDR3 protein: CSVEGWVAEAQETQYF; CDR3 DNA: TGCAGCGTTGAGGGGTGGGTAGCGGAGGCCCAAGAGACCCAGTACTTC
clone size: NA; D gene: NA; V gene: TRBV18; J gene: TRBJ1-3; CDR3 protein: CASSLQRQGGSGNTIYF; CDR3 DNA: TGTGCCAGCTCACTCCAACGCCAGGGAGGCTCCGGAAACACCATATATTTT
clone size: NA; D gene: NA; V gene: TRBV9; J gene: TRBJ2-2; CDR3 protein: CASSPQSTGELFF; CDR3 DNA: TGTGCCAGCAGCCCACAGTCCACCGGGGAGCTGTTTTTT
clone size: NA; D gene: TRBD1; V gene: TRBV7-3; J gene: TRBJ2-5; CDR3 protein: CASSPTGGETQYF; CDR3 DNA: TGTGCCAGCAGCCCTACAGGGGGAGAGACCCAGTACTTC
clone size: NA; D gene: NA; V gene: TRBV19; J gene: TRBJ1-3; CDR3 protein: CASSIRGTSGNTIYF; CDR3 DNA: TGTGCCAGTAGTATACGGGGTACCTCTGGAAACACCATATATTTT
clone size: NA; D gene: NA; V gene: TRBV6-1; J gene: TRBJ1-1; CDR3 protein: CASSGADTEAFF; CDR3 DNA: TGTGCCAGCTCGGGGGCTGACACTGAAGCTTTCTTT
clone size: NA; D gene: TRBD2; V gene: TRBV19; J gene: TRBJ2-7; CDR3 protein: CASSRQTSGRLAPEQYF; CDR3 DNA: TGTGCCAGTAGTCGCCAGACTAGCGGGAGGCTTGCTCCCGAGCAGTACTTC
clone size: NA; D gene: NA; V gene: TRBV7-2; J gene: TRBJ2-7; CDR3 protein: CASRPLASFGEQYF; CDR3 DNA: TGTGCCAGCAGACCCTTAGCGTCATTTGGGGAGCAGTACTTC
clone size: NA; D gene: TRBD2; V gene: TRBV12-5; J gene: TRBJ2-2; CDR3 protein: CASGLVLTSGGHTGELFF; CDR3 DNA: TGTGCTAGTGGTTTGGTACTAACTAGCGGGGGGCACACCGGGGAGCTGTTTTTT
clone size: NA; D gene: NA; V gene: TRBV7-3; J gene: TRBJ2-2; CDR3 protein: CASSLSGSPNTGELFF; CDR3 DNA: TGTGCCAGCAGCTTATCAGGATCTCCGAACACCGGGGAGCTGTTTTTT
clone size: medium-sized; D gene: NA; V gene: TRBV6-5; J gene: TRBJ1-5; CDR3 protein: CASSYSVFSNQPQHF; CDR3 DNA: TGTGCCAGCAGTTACTCGGTTTTTAGCAATCAGCCCCAGCATTTT
clone size: few; D gene: TRBD1; V gene: TRBV7-9; J gene: TRBJ1-2; CDR3 protein: CASTDRGGYGYTF; CDR3 DNA: TGTGCCAGCACCGACAGGGGCGGCTATGGCTACACCTTC
clone size: NA; D gene: TRBD1; V gene: TRBV9; J gene: TRBJ2-5; CDR3 protein: CASSPSSGGTGGSWTQYF; CDR3 DNA: TGTGCCAGCAGCCCAAGTAGTGGTGGGACAGGGGGATCCTGGACCCAGTACTTC
clone size: NA; D gene: NA; V gene: TRBV18; J gene: TRBJ2-3; CDR3 protein: CASSPNTGGTDTQYF; CDR3 DNA: TGTGCCAGCTCACCAAATACAGGAGGGACAGATACGCAGTATTTT
clone size: few; D gene: TRBD1; V gene: TRBV27; J gene: TRBJ1-2; CDR3 protein: CASSLKGASYGYTF; CDR3 DNA: TGTGCCAGCAGTTTGAAGGGGGCGAGCTATGGCTACACCTTC
clone size: NA; D gene: TRBD1; V gene: TRBV7-6; J gene: TRBJ1-4; CDR3 protein: CASSWGTGKIEKLFF; CDR3 DNA: TGTGCCAGCAGTTGGGGGACAGGGAAGATCGAAAAACTGTTTTTT
clone size: NA; D gene: NA; V gene: TRBV9; J gene: TRBJ1-1; CDR3 protein: CASSVATGSTEAFF; CDR3 DNA: TGTGCCAGCAGCGTAGCTACAGGGTCCACTGAAGCTTTCTTT